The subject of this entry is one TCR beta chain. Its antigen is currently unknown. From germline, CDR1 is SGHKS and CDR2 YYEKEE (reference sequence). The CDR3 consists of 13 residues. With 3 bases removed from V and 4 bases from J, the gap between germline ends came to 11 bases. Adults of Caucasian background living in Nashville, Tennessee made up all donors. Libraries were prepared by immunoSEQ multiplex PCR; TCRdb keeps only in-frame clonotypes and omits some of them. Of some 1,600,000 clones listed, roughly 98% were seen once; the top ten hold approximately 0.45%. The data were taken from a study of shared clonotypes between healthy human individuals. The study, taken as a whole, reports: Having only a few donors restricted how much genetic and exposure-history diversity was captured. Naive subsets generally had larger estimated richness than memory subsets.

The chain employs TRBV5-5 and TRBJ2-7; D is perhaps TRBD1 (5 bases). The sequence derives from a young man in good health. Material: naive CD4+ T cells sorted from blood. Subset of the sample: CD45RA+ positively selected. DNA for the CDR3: TGTGCCAGCAGCTGGCAGGGCACGTACGAGCAGTACTTC. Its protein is CASSWQGTYEQYF.